The 5 T cell receptor beta chains below come from one sample, sequenced in a study of STAT5B mutations in CD4+ large granular lymphocyte leukemia. Profiling relied on immunoSEQ multiplex PCR, and the TCRdb table lists in-frame clones only, not all of them. The data hold under 40,000 clones, with around four fifths observed a single time. Sequenced input: CD4+ T cells from blood buffy coats. The receptors originated from a human donor in good health.

The chain employs TRBV19 and TRBJ2-7; tentatively, D is TRBD1 (6 bases). Germline CDR1 and CDR2: LNHDA and SQIVND (reference sequence). The CDR3 sequence is 14 residues long. Trimming took off 5 bases at V and 4 bases at J, with 15 bases between the two ends. The CDR3 sequence: CASSRAGVQYEQYF. In nucleotides, the CDR3 is TGTGCCAGTAGTCGAGCAGGGGTCCAGTACGAGCAGTACTTC.

The chain links TRBV5-6 to TRBJ2-1; D is perhaps TRBD2 (6 bases). The CDR3 has 11 amino acids. Germline values: CDR1 SGHDT, CDR2 YYEEEE. V was pared by 3 bases and J by 8 bases, with 6 bases between. CDR3 coding DNA: TGTGCCAGCAGCTGGGGGGATGAGCAGTTCTTC. Amino acids: CASSWGDEQFF.

The sample holds a few counts of this clone. This chain connects TRBV7-2 to TRBJ1-5, with a tentative D call TRBD1 (6 bases). This CDR3 comprises 16 residues. Trimming removed 1 base at V and 4 bases at J, with 14 bases between. The germline gives CDR1 SGHTA, CDR2 FQGNSA. DNA of the CDR3: TGTGCCAGCAGCTTAGGAGGGGCAGGGGCAAATCAGCCCCAGCATTTT. Translation gives CASSLGGAGANQPQHF.

The chain is built from TRBV7-9 and TRBJ2-7, with D possibly called TRBD1 or TRBD2 (5 bases each). This CDR3 is 15 amino acids long. Germline values: CDR1 SEHNR, CDR2 FQNEAQ (reference sequence). Trimming cost V 6 bases and J 2 bases, with 17 bases left between them. CDR3 DNA: TGTGCCAGCAGTAGGGGACCGGATACTACCTACGAGCAGTACTTC. Protein product: CASSRGPDTTYEQYF.

This chain connects TRBV7-8 to TRBJ2-7, with 13 bases matching TRBD2. J was trimmed by 4 bases and V by 4 bases; bases with no gene match: 1. This CDR3 comprises 14 residues. The germline V gene encodes CDR1 SGHVS and CDR2 FQNEAQ. The CDR3 DNA follows: TGTGCCAGCAGCTGGACTAGCGGGAGATACGAGCAGTACTTC. Amino acids: CASSWTSGRYEQYF.